This TCR beta chain is drawn from a study of CD8+ T cells in alopecia areata. The germline V gene encodes CDR1 SGHTA and CDR2 FQGTGA. The CDR3 consists of 16 residues. With respect to this clone: One end of the junction fails to match germline, which may point to a read error. The same CDR3 also results from other DNA sequences found in this sample.

Treatment here: oral pan-JAK inhibitor, 5-10 mg twice daily. RNA was extracted and reverse transcribed into cDNA as the sequencing template. Libraries were prepared by immunoSEQ multiplex PCR; TCRdb keeps only in-frame clonotypes and omits some of them. The table has some 99,000 clones, roughly three fifths seen once; the top ten hold around 15%. The clonotype originates from a human donor with alopecia areata. Sequences were derived from CD8+ T cells sorted from blood, sampled at week 4, from a patient treated with tofacitinib. This chain uses TRBV7-3 with TRBJ1-1; a possible D gene is TRBD1 (5 bases). The CDR3 here is CASSQSPGGVNTEAFF. The CDR3 coding sequence is TGCGCCAGCAGCCAAAGCCCTGGGGGGGTGAACACTGAAGCTTTCTTT.